A few counts support the clone carrying this T cell receptor beta chain. Antigen specificity is unknown. This sample is part of a study of T cells after posttransplantation cyclophosphamide. Notes on the study in general: Skin or GI-infiltrating T cells shared few TRB sequences with blood. Later blood repertoires were often dominated by clones from the donor CD8+ memory compartment. After PTCy, TRB diversity resembled that of CNI/methotrexate controls.

Germline CDR1 and CDR2: SNHLY and FYNNEI. Trimming removed 5 bases from V and 4 bases from J, with 6 bases in between. CDR3 length equals 13 residues. TCRdb keeps only in-frame clones here, not all; method: immunoSEQ multiplex PCR. Of about 36,000 clones in the sample, 78% were seen once. Treatment was busulfan-fludarabine conditioning, a marrow graft, and cyclophosphamide on days +3 and +4. This chain joins TRBV2 and TRBJ1-6; D unclear. The receptor was derived from a female patient aged 40-50 years who received an allogeneic stem cell transplant from a related donor, was CMV-positive, and had no GVHD. The T cells may come from the graft donor. The specimen comprised CD4+ T cells sorted from blood, sampled around 2,000 days after a stem cell transplant with posttransplant cyclophosphamide. Here the CDR3 reads CASSLGYNSPLHF. CDR3 DNA sequence: TGTGCCAGCAGTCTCGGGTATAATTCACCCCTCCACTTT.